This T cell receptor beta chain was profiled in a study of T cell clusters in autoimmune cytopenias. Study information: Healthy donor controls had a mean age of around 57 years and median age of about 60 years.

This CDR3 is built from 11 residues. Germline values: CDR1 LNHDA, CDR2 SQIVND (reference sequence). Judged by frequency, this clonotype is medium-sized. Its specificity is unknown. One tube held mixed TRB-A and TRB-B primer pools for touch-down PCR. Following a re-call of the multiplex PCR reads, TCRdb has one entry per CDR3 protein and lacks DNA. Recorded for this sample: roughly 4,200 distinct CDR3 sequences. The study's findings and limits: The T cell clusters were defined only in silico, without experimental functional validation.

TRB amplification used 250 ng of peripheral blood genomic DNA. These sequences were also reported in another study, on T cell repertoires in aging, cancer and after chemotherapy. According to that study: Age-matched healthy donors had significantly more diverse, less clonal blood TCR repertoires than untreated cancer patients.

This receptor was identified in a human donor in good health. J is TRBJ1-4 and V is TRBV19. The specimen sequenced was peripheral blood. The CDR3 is CASSISEKLFF.